This T cell receptor beta chain was observed in a study of technical replicates of blood from a handful of donors. Only in-frame clones appear in the TCRdb table, and some are missing; sequencing was by immunoSEQ multiplex PCR. This sample yields about 76,000 clones, of which nearly 98% are seen a single time; roughly 0.21% belongs to the top ten. Germline V gene sequence: CDR1 MGHDK, CDR2 SYGVNS. The V gene lost 7 bases and the J gene lost 1 base, with 11 bases spanning the gap. The CDR3 runs to 14 residues. In its sample, this clone was seen once. This chain joins TRBV25-1 and TRBJ2-1; D is unclear. Sequencing was performed on T cells isolated from PBMCs. The TCR was taken from a human donor in good health. CDR3 sequence (DNA): TGTGCCAGCACCCTGGGCCAGTCCTACAATGAGCAGTTCTTC. It codes for CASTLGQSYNEQFF.